This T cell receptor (beta chain) was observed in a study of identical twins. Trimming pared 5 bases from V and 7 bases from J, leaving 9 bases between. CDR1 and CDR2 from the germline V gene are LGHNA and YSLEER. The CDR3 consists of 12 residues. TCRdb analysed the 5' RACE reads with MiXCR anew, one entry per CDR3 protein. The table lists some 440,000 distinct CDR3 sequences, less than 25% of them singletons. The same data also contributed to another study, on T cells expressing NK-cell markers. That source reports: Sorted CD3+CD56-NKG2C+, CD3+CD56+NKG2C+ and CD3+CD56+NKG2C- T cells supplied the TCR beta repertoires. The sequencing cohort of eight donors included seven HCMV-seropositive individuals and one seronegative individual.

Sequenced input: CD4+ T cells sorted from blood. The sequence was collected from a woman under 30 in good health. The V call is TRBV4-3, the J call TRBJ2-1, with D possibly matching TRBD2 (5 bases). In DNA form, the CDR3 reads TGCGCCAGCAGCATACGGGATAATGAGCAGTTCTTC. Translated: CASSIRDNEQFF.